Reported below is one T cell receptor beta chain. The CDR3 contains 14 residues. The germline V gene encodes CDR1 SGHRS and CDR2 YFSETQ. The junction had 4 bases not matched to a gene; V was cut back by 4 bases and J by 1 base. A multiplex PCR was run with 60 Vbeta primers and 13 Jbeta primers. Assay used: immunoSEQ multiplex PCR; TCRdb lists only in-frame clones, some missing. The sample yields roughly 160,000 clones, about four fifths seen once. This sample was included in a study of cytomegalovirus exposure and HLA in healthy donors. J is TRBJ2-7 and V is TRBV5-1, with 8 bases identical to TRBD1. The clonotype originates from a woman aged 25 to 39 in good health and CMV-seropositive. Sequencing was carried out using PBMCs. CDR3 DNA sequence: TGCGCCAGCAGCGAGGGGACAGGTTCCTACGAGCAGTACTTC. Amino acid sequence: CASSEGTGSYEQYF.